What follows are 4 T cell receptor beta chains derived from one specimen sequenced in a study of Ad26.COV2.S vaccination and SARS-CoV-2 variants. Treatment reported: over 15 received Ad26.COV2.S at low or high dose, single or two shots; several received placebo; per-sample allocation not given. Collection of samples fell on day 63 after the first vaccine or placebo injection. Assay used: immunoSEQ multiplex PCR; TCRdb lists only in-frame clones, some missing. This sample has about 680,000 clones, with roughly 90% found just once. The sample in question was peripheral blood, obtained in a trial of Ad26.COV2.S vaccine versus placebo. The receptors derive from a person aged 18 to 65 who received the Ad26.COV2.S COVID-19 vaccine or a placebo.

J is TRBJ2-1 and V is TRBV10-3; TRBD2 agrees at 10 bases. Germline V gene lookup returns CDR1 ENHRY and CDR2 SYGVKD. The CDR3 has 16 amino acids. V was clipped by 5 bases and J by 6 bases; unmatched bases: 10. CDR3 in amino acids: CAISLGISGRSNEQFF. CDR3 DNA sequence: TGTGCCATCAGTCTAGGGATTAGCGGGAGGTCCAATGAGCAGTTCTTC.

The gene calls are TRBV30 and TRBJ2-5, with 7 bases lining up with TRBD1. CDR3 length: 15 residues. Unmatched junction bases numbered 13, after V lost 2 bases and J lost 7 bases. Germline loops: CDR1 GTSNPN, CDR2 SVGIG (reference sequence). The CDR3 protein is CAWSTGGQDLGTQYF. CDR3 nucleotide sequence: TGTGCCTGGAGTACCGGAGGACAGGATTTGGGGACCCAGTACTTC. The entire variable domain, with the rest obtained from reference TRBV30 and TRBJ2-5, is as follows: SQTIHQWPATLVQPVGSPLSLECTVEGTSNPNLYWYRQAAGRGLQLLFYSVGIGQISSEVPQNLSASRPQDRQFILSSKKLLLSDSGFYLCAWSTGGQDLGTQYFGPGTRLLVL.

The chain is built from TRBV7-3 and TRBJ2-6, with D perhaps TRBD2 (5 bases). The CDR3 is 15 residues long. The ends were cut back, 5 bases at V and 4 bases at J, with 12 bases in the middle. The germline V gene encodes CDR1 SGHTA and CDR2 FQGTGA. CDR3: CASSESGFGANVLTF. DNA of the CDR3: TGTGCCAGCAGCGAATCGGGGTTCGGGGCCAACGTCCTGACTTTC.

Points on this clone: The sample holds other DNA sequences that translate to the same CDR3. V gene TRBV30 combines with J gene TRBJ1-1; D is perhaps TRBD1 (6 bases). This CDR3 comprises 12 residues. Germline assignment: CDR1 GTSNPN and CDR2 SVGIG (reference sequence). V was pared by 2 bases and J by 4 bases, with 8 bases between. The CDR3 region is CAWSLGGTEAFF. The DNA of the CDR3 is TGTGCCTGGAGTCTAGGGGGCACTGAAGCTTTCTTT.